Listed below are T cell receptor beta chains from one sample, sequenced in a study of blood T cell repertoires in COVID-19. Only in-frame clones appear in the TCRdb table, and some are missing; sequencing was by immunoSEQ multiplex PCR. The table includes roughly 700,000 clones, 70% to 90% detected once. Source material: peripheral blood. The receptors shown here come from a woman under 30 with acute or convalescent COVID-19. CDR3s include the opening cysteine and the closing phenylalanine or tryptophan. A D gene is named only where the DNA matches it firmly. Size tells how often a clone was seen (once, few, many) or the class of an expanded clone, and some rows leave it out.

TRBD2,15,TRBV19,-,TRBJ2-7,CASSRTSGGVYEQYF,TGTGCCAGTAGTAGAACTAGCGGGGGGGTTTACGAGCAGTACTTC
TRBD1,16,TRBV7-2,-,TRBJ1-5,CASSLGGQTGNQPQHF,TGTGCCAGCAGCTTAGGAGGACAGACAGGGAATCAGCCCCAGCATTTT
-,14,TRBV27,-,TRBJ1-1,CASRDSWAVSEAFF,TGTGCCAGCAGGGACAGTTGGGCGGTTTCTGAAGCTTTCTTT
TRBD1,13,TRBV25-1,once,TRBJ1-2,CASRVRGGSGYTF,TGTGCCAGCCGGGTGAGAGGGGGCAGTGGCTACACCTTC
-,14,TRBV19,-,TRBJ2-7,CASRREDTAYEQYF,TGTGCCAGTAGGAGGGAGGACACAGCCTACGAGCAGTACTTC
-,17,TRBV6-6,-,TRBJ2-3,CASSRTGGRASPDTQYF,TGTGCCAGCAGTCGCACCGGTGGCAGGGCCTCCCCAGATACGCAGTATTTT
TRBD1,15,TRBV6-1,-,TRBJ1-6,CASSEGAGGISPLHF,TGTGCCAGCAGTGAAGGGGCAGGGGGAATTTCACCCCTCCACTTT
-,13,TRBV4-3,-,TRBJ1-2,CASSQGTADGYTF,TGCGCCAGCAGCCAAGGGACAGCAGATGGCTACACCTTC
TRBD1,13,TRBV10-3,-,TRBJ1-1,CAGRDRVNTEAFF,TGTGCCGGCCGGGACAGGGTGAACACTGAAGCTTTCTTT
TRBD1,18,TRBV5-6,-,TRBJ2-6,CASSKRGTGSSGANVLTF,TGTGCCAGCAGCAAACGAGGGACAGGGAGCTCTGGGGCCAACGTCCTGACTTTC
TRBD1,15,TRBV7-2,once,TRBJ1-5,CASSLDSGGGQPQHF,TGTGCCAGCAGCTTAGATTCAGGGGGCGGCCAGCCCCAGCATTTT
TRBD1,14,TRBV5-4,few,TRBJ1-2,CASSAPGTGVSYTF,TGTGCCAGCAGTGCACCCGGGACAGGGGTCAGCTACACCTTC
TRBD1,13,TRBV27,-,TRBJ1-5,CASSPPGGQPQHF,TGTGCCAGCAGTCCCCCAGGGGGTCAGCCCCAGCATTTT
-,14,TRBV18,-,TRBJ2-7,CASSPRGASYEQYF,TGTGCCAGCTCACCACGGGGCGCGTCCTACGAGCAGTACTTC
TRBD1,15,TRBV2,-,TRBJ2-7,CASSEGQGSSYEQYF,TGTGCCAGCAGTGAGGGACAGGGGAGCTCCTACGAGCAGTACTTC
TRBD2,15,TRBV2,-,TRBJ2-3,CASRLYLADTDTQYF,TGTGCCAGCAGACTGTACCTAGCGGACACAGATACGCAGTATTTT
-,15,TRBV4-3,-,TRBJ1-2,CASSRTGRANYGYTF,TGCGCCAGCAGCCGAACAGGGAGAGCTAACTATGGCTACACCTTC